These 27 T cell receptor beta chains share one sample of origin, sequenced in a study of post-analysis software for immune sequencing data (dated by TCRdb to about 2015). General conclusions and limits of the study: Roughly 5 TRBV segments, including TRBV5-6, TRBV5-1 and TRBV20-1, were significantly more frequent in patients than controls.

The antigens of these receptors remain unknown. The library was produced with PCR. Reads for this sample came from an Illumina HiSeq 2500. To reduce PCR and sequencing biases, unique molecular identifiers were built into the TCR beta cDNA libraries. The public reads were reprocessed in TCRdb via fastp at Q25 and MiXCR, keeping in-frame beta chains. Rows with one shared CDR3 protein collapse into an entry with the most common genes and DNA. This sample holds some 370,000 distinct CDR3 sequences; less than 40% were observed only once. The ten largest clones add up to 13% of the sample. The specimen was blood. These receptors were obtained from a girl aged 10 to 17 with multiple sclerosis.

The V gene is TRBV2, the J gene TRBJ2-7, with TRBD2 matching over 9 bases. V lost 7 bases, J lost 3 bases, and 4 bases stayed unmatched. This CDR3 is built from 13 residues. Germline V gives CDR1 SNHLY, CDR2 FYNNEI. CDR3: CASMASGNYEQYF. CDR3 bases: TGTGCCAGCATGGCTAGCGGGAACTACGAGCAGTACTTC.

The DNA of the CDR3 is TGTGCCAGCAAATACAGCGGGGACTACAATGAGCAGTTCTTC. Its translation: CASKYSGDYNEQFF. The rearrangement joins TRBV6-5 to TRBJ2-1; 7 nucleotides align to TRBD2. The CDR3 length is 14 residues. From germline, CDR1 is MNHEY and CDR2 SVGAGI. V lost 7 bases and J lost 3; bases outside the gene matches: 6.

The V call is TRBV6-2 or TRBV6-3, the J call TRBJ1-5; TRBD1 might be the D (6 bases). This CDR3 is built from 16 residues. The germline V gene encodes CDR1 MNHEY and CDR2 SVGEGT. The V end lost 7 bases, the J end lost 2 bases, and 18 bases lay between the germline ends. The CDR3 DNA follows: TGTGCCAGCACGACAGGAAACAGCCCGGGCAATCAGCCCCAGCATTTT. Protein: CASTTGNSPGNQPQHF.

This clonotype was seen ten or more times. The CDR3 nucleotides are TGCAGCGTCCACATAAGCGGGGCCAAGACCCAGTACTTC. Encoded protein: CSVHISGAKTQYF. V gene TRBV29-1 combines with J gene TRBJ2-5, with 7 positions matching TRBD2. Germline CDR1 is SQVTM and CDR2 is ANQGSEA. V was clipped by 6 bases and J by 6 bases; unmatched bases: 10. The CDR3 is made up of 13 amino acids.

This clonotype has just a few counts. This chain joins TRBV12-3 or TRBV12-4 and TRBJ2-1, with D perhaps TRBD2 (5 bases). This CDR3 comprises 16 residues. V was clipped by 5 bases and J by 5 bases, with 19 bases between them. The CDR3 is CASSLDPPGGHNEQFF. As DNA, the CDR3 is TGTGCCAGCAGTCTTGATCCCCCAGGAGGCCACAATGAGCAGTTCTTC.

In this sample, this clonotype turned up a few times. The CDR3 DNA follows: TGTGCCAGCAGCGCACGGGGACAGCCTTTTGCAACTAATGAAAAACTGTTTTTT. Encoded protein: CASSARGQPFATNEKLFF. This chain connects TRBV7-2 to TRBJ1-4; 7 nucleotides line up with TRBD1. V lost 5 bases, J lost 0 bases, and 12 bases stayed unmatched. Germline assignment: CDR1 SGHTA and CDR2 FQGNSA. The CDR3 runs to 18 residues.

This clonotype occurred a few times. The CDR3 DNA is TGTGCCAGCAGCACCGGAGCCCACCCTAATGAAAAACTGTTTTTT. As protein: CASSTGAHPNEKLFF. The rearrangement joins TRBV7-9 to TRBJ1-4; no definite D call. Germline values: CDR1 SEHNR, CDR2 FQNEAQ (reference sequence). Trimming removed 5 bases from V and 3 bases from J, with 13 bases in between. The CDR3 loop spans 15 amino acids.

The chain has TRBV12-3 or TRBV12-4 and TRBJ2-3, with TRBD1 identical over 7 bases. This CDR3 is built from 14 residues. J gave up 2 bases and V 6 bases, and 5 bases lay outside the gene matches. Here the CDR3 DNA reads TGTGCCAGCAGGGAACAGGGGATCACAGATACGCAGTATTTT. Its protein product is CASREQGITDTQYF.

This clonotype was seen a handful of times. J is TRBJ2-7 and V is TRBV5-1, with D hard to call. CDR1 is SGHRS, CDR2 YFSETQ, per germline. The length of the CDR3 is 12 residues. V shed 6 bases and J shed 3 bases, with 10 bases lying between them. As DNA, the CDR3 is TGCGCCAGCAAAGACACCGACTACGAGCAGTACTTC. Amino acid sequence: CASKDTDYEQYF.

The table lists this clonotype with many counts. The chain carries TRBV10-3 and TRBJ1-2; D is possibly TRBD1 (5 bases). The germline V gene has CDR1 ENHRY and CDR2 SYGVKD. V was clipped by 7 bases and J by 3 bases, with 9 bases between them. The CDR3 consists of 12 residues. The CDR3 DNA reads as TGTGCCATCAACCAGGGAGACTATGGCTACACCTTC. Its translation is CAINQGDYGYTF.

The chain is built from TRBV7-8 and TRBJ1-6; D is uncertain. The length of the CDR3 is 15 residues. The germline gives CDR1 SGHVS, CDR2 FQNEAQ. The V gene lost 7 bases and the J gene lost 6 bases, with 16 bases spanning the gap. CDR3 protein: CASTLTWTGNSPLHF. The CDR3 DNA reads TGTGCCAGCACCCTTACTTGGACGGGTAATTCACCCCTCCACTTT.

This clonotype was seen only a few times. The V gene is TRBV25-1, the J gene TRBJ2-5; D perhaps matches TRBD2 (7 bases). V dropped 2 bases and J dropped 2 bases, with 12 bases sitting between them. Germline CDR1 reads MGHDK; CDR2 reads SYGVNS. This CDR3 is 15 amino acids long. The CDR3 nucleotides read TGTGCCAGCAGTGAAAGGGGGAGGGGGCAAGAGACCCAGTACTTC. It yields the protein CASSERGRGQETQYF.

V and J are TRBV12-3 or TRBV12-4 and TRBJ2-5; the match to TRBD2 covers 9 bases. V shed 3 bases and J 5 bases; nucleotides not matched to a gene: 13. The CDR3 extends over 17 amino acids. Here the CDR3 reads CASSFLAGADTGETQYF. In DNA form, the CDR3 reads TGTGCCAGCAGTTTCTTAGCGGGGGCGGATACCGGCGAGACCCAGTACTTC.

This clonotype showed up just a few times. This chain uses TRBV28 with TRBJ2-1, with no clear D. V was cut by 6 bases and J by 6 bases, with 15 bases left in between. Germline CDR1 and CDR2: MDHEN and SYDVKM. The length of the CDR3 is 14 residues. Written as DNA, the CDR3 is TGTGCCAGCAGCTCCCTGAGCGCCCCCAATGAGCAGTTCTTC. Translating it yields CASSSLSAPNEQFF.

This chain joins TRBV12-3 or TRBV12-4 and TRBJ2-1; D is possibly TRBD1 (6 bases). V shed 7 bases and J shed 7 bases, with 14 bases lying between them. The length of the CDR3 is 13 residues. As DNA, the CDR3 is TGTGCCAGCAACCCAGGGGCGATTAATGAGCAGTTCTTC. Translation gives CASNPGAINEQFF.

This clonotype was detected only a few times. V gene TRBV3-1 combines with J gene TRBJ1-2; 8 bases are a match to TRBD1. Germline V gives CDR1 LGHDT, CDR2 YNNKEL (reference sequence). The CDR3 spans 12 residues. With V trimmed by 6 bases and J by 6 bases, 3 bases remained unmatched. CDR3 sequence: CASRQGEDGYTF. The DNA for the CDR3 is TGTGCCAGCAGACAGGGGGAAGATGGCTACACCTTC.

There are a few counts of this clonotype. The chain links TRBV6-6 to TRBJ1-5, with TRBD1 matching over 9 bases. The CDR3 totals 15 residues. Germline V lookup: CDR1 MNHNY, CDR2 SVGAGI (reference sequence). V dropped 0 bases and J dropped 5; count of bases not matched to a gene: 2. The chain's CDR3 is CASSYSWDRDQPQHF. In nucleotides, the CDR3 is TGTGCCAGCAGTTACTCGTGGGACAGGGATCAGCCCCAGCATTTT.

This clonotype has just a few counts. The rearrangement uses TRBV3-1 and TRBJ2-5; possibly TRBD2 for D (6 bases). CDR1 and CDR2 (germline): LGHDT, YNNKEL (reference sequence). CDR3 length: 16 residues. Trimming stripped 2 bases from V and 5 bases from J, with 18 bases between. In nucleotides, the CDR3 is TGTGCCAGCAGCCAAACGACCGGGACTTACCGGGAGACCCAGTACTTC. Protein sequence: CASSQTTGTYRETQYF.

V usage is TRBV9 and J usage is TRBJ2-7, with D perhaps given as TRBD1 or TRBD2 (5 bases each). The CDR3 extends over 15 amino acids. Germline-derived CDR1 and CDR2 are SGDLS and YYNGEE. The germline V and J ends were trimmed by 3 bases and 2 bases, with 15 bases remaining between them. The CDR3, as DNA: TGTGCCAGCAGCGGGGAGAGGGGACCTCCCTACGAGCAGTACTTC. It yields the protein CASSGERGPPYEQYF.

This rearrangement joins TRBV12-3 or TRBV12-4 to TRBJ1-1; D perhaps matches TRBD1 (6 bases). Trimming pared 7 bases from V and 5 bases from J, leaving 20 bases between. This CDR3 contains 15 residues. CDR3 coding DNA: TGTGCCAGCACTCTCCATGGAGGAGGGGGGACTGAAGCTTTCTTT. This translates into CASTLHGGGGTEAFF.

This clonotype was counted only a few times. The V and J genes are TRBV20-1 and TRBJ2-1, with D hard to call. Trimming pared 4 bases from V and 0 bases from J, leaving 7 bases between. Germline V gene sequence: CDR1 DFQATT, CDR2 SNEGSKA (reference sequence). CDR3 length: 13 residues. DNA of the CDR3: TGCAGTGCTAAGCAGAGCTCCTACAATGAGCAGTTCTTC. Protein sequence: CSAKQSSYNEQFF.

The V and J genes are TRBV12-3 or TRBV12-4 and TRBJ1-1, with D perhaps TRBD1 (5 bases). The CDR3 sequence is 13 residues long. The V end was cut by 5 bases, the J end by 9 bases, with 16 bases between. The CDR3 sequence: CASSPRQPPQAFF. The CDR3 region has the DNA TGTGCCAGCAGTCCAAGACAGCCGCCACAAGCTTTCTTT.

The sample holds a few counts of this clonotype. This rearrangement joins TRBV12-3 or TRBV12-4 to TRBJ1-6, with D possibly TRBD1 on 5 matching bases. Deletions cut 4 bases from V and 6 bases from J, with 10 bases between. This CDR3 is 14 amino acids long. The CDR3 nucleotides read TGTGCCAGCAGTTCAAGGGGTTTTAATTCACCCCTCCACTTT. Translated: CASSSRGFNSPLHF.

The rearrangement joins TRBV4-1 to TRBJ2-1, with D hard to call. The CDR3 contains 17 residues. Germline CDR1 reads MGHRA; CDR2 reads YSYEKL. V lost 0 bases and J lost 0, with 12 bases in between. Written as DNA, the CDR3 is TGCGCCAGCAGCCAAGATCGCCCGTTGAGCTCCTACAATGAGCAGTTCTTC. Protein: CASSQDRPLSSYNEQFF.

This clonotype was observed many times. The rearrangement uses TRBV9 and TRBJ1-6; perhaps TRBD1 as D (6 bases). Germline CDR1 is SGDLS and CDR2 is YYNGEE. Between the trimmed V and J ends, which lost 0 bases and 7 bases, there was a span of 8 bases. This CDR3 has 14 residues. In DNA, the CDR3 is TGTGCCAGCAGCGTAGGGGACAAGAATTCACCCCTCCACTTT. Its translation: CASSVGDKNSPLHF.

This clonotype has a handful of counts. This chain uses TRBV9 with TRBJ2-7; D ambiguous. The CDR3 is 14 amino acids. V was shortened by 0 bases and J by 2 bases, with 9 bases between the two germline ends. Germline-derived CDR1 and CDR2 are SGDLS and YYNGEE. The CDR3, as DNA: TGTGCCAGCAGCGTAGCGGACCGCGCCTACGAGCAGTACTTC. Translation: CASSVADRAYEQYF.

For this clonotype: Its ends do not fully match the called genes, so a read error is possible. The rearrangement joins TRBV6-4 to TRBJ2-4; D not resolved. This CDR3 region has 13 residues. The germline V gene encodes CDR1 MRHNA and CDR2 SNTAGT. The CDR3 here is CATARKAKNIQYF. CDR3 DNA: TGCGCCACAGCCAGGAAAGCCAAAAACATTCAGTACTTC.